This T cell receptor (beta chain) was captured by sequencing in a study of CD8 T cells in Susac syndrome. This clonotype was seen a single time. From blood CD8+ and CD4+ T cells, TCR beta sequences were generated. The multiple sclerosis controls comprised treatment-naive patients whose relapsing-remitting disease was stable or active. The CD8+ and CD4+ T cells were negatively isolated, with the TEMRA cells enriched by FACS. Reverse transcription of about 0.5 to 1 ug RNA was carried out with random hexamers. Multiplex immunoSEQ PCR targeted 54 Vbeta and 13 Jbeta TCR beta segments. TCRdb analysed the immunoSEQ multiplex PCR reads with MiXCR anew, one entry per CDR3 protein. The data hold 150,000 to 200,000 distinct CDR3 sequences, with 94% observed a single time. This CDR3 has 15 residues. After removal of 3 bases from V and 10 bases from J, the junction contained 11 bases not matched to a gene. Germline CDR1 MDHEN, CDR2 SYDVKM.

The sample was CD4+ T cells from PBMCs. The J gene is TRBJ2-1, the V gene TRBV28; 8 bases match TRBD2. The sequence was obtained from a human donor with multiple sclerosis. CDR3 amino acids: CASSFGRAGAGEQFF. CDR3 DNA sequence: TGTGCCAGCAGTTTTGGAAGAGCGGGAGCCGGAGAGCAGTTCTTC.